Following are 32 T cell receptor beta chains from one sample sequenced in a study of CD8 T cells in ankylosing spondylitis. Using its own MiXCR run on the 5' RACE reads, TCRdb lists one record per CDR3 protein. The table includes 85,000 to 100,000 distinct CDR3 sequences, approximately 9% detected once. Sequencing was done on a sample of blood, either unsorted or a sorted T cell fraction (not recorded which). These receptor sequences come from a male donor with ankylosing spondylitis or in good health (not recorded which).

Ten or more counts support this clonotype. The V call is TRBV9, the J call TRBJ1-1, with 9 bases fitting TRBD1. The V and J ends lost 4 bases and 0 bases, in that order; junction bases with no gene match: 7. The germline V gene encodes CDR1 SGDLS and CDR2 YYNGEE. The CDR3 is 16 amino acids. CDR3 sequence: CASSLRTGEMNTEAFF. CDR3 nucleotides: TGTGCCAGCAGCCTACGGACAGGGGAAATGAACACTGAAGCTTTCTTT.

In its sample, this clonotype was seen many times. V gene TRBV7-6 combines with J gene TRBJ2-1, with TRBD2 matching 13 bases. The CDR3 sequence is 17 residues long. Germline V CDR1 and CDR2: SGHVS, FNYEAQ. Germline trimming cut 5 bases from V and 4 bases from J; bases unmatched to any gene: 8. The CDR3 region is CASSLGTSGAVYNEQFF. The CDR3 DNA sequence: TGTGCCAGCAGCCTCGGGACTAGCGGGGCCGTATACAATGAGCAGTTCTTC.

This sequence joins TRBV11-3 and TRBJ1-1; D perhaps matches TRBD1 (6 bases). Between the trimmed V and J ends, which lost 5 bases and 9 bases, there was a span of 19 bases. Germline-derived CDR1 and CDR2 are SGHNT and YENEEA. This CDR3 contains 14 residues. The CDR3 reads CASSAYQGNLKAFF. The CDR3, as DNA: TGTGCCAGCAGCGCCTATCAGGGGAACCTGAAAGCTTTCTTT. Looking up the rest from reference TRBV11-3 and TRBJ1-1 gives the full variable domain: EAGVVQSPRYKIIEKKQPVAFWCNPISGHNTLYWYLQNLGQGPELLIRYENEEAVDDSQLPKDRFSAERLKGVDSTLKIQPAELGDSAVYLCASSAYQGNLKAFFGQGTRLTVV.

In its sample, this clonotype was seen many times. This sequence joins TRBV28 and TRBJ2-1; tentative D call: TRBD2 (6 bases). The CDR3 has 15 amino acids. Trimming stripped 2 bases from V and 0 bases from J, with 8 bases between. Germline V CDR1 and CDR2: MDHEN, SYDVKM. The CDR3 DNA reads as TGTGCCAGCAGTTTAGGCGGGGCCTCCTACAATGAGCAGTTCTTC. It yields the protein CASSLGGASYNEQFF.

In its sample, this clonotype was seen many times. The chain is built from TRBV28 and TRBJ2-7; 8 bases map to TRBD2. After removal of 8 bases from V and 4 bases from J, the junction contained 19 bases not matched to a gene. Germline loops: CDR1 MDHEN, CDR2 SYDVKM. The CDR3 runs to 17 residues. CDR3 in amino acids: CASSPTTGLVFSYEQYF. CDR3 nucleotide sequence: TGTGCCAGCTCCCCCACGACGGGACTAGTCTTTTCGTACGAGCAGTACTTC.

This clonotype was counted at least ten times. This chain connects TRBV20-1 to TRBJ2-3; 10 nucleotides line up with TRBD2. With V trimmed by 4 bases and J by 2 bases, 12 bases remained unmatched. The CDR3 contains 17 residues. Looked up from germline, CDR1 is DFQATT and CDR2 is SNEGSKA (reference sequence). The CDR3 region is CSAKRNLAGVFTDTQYF. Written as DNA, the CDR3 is TGCAGTGCTAAGCGAAACCTAGCGGGGGTTTTCACAGATACGCAGTATTTT.

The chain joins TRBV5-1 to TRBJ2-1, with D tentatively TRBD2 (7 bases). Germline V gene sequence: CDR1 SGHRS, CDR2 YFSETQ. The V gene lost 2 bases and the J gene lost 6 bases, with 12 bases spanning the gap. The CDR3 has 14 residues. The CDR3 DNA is TGCGCCAGCAGCTTCGGCGGGGGCCTCAATGAGCAGTTCTTC. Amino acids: CASSFGGGLNEQFF.

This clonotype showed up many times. CDR3 region: CATPPTVPSTDTQYF. CDR3 in DNA: TGTGCCACCCCCCCGACAGTTCCTAGCACAGATACGCAGTATTTT. The genes are TRBV12-3 or TRBV12-4 and TRBJ2-3; possibly TRBD1 for D (5 bases). The ends were cut back, 10 bases at V and 0 bases at J, with 17 bases in the middle. This CDR3 has 15 amino acids.

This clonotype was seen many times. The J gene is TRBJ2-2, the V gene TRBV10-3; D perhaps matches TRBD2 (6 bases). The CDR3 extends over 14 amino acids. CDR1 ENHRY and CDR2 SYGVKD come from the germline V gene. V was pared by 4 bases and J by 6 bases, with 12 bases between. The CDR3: CAISVTSYSGELFF. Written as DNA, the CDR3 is TGTGCCATCAGTGTAACTAGCTATTCCGGGGAGCTGTTTTTT.

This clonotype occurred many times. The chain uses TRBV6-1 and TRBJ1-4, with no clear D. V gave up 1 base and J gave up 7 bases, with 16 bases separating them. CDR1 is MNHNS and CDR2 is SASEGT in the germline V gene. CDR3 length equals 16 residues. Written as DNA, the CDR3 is TGTGCCAGCAGTGAAGGAGGAAGGGCGATGGGTGAAAAACTGTTTTTT. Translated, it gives CASSEGGRAMGEKLFF.

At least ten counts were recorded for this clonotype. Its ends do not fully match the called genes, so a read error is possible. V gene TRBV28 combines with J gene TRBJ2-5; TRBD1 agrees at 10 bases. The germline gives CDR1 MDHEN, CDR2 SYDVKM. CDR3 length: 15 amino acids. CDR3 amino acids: CASRPGGTGDRKPSF. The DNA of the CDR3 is TGTGCCAGCAGACCCGGGGGGACAGGGGACCGGAAACCCTCCTTC.

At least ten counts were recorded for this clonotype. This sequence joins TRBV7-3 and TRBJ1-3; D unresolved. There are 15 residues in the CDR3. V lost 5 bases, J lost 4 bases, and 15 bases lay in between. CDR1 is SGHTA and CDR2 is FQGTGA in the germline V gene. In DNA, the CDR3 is TGTGCCAGCAGCGTCGGTAGTGGATCAGGAAACACCATATATTTT. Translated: CASSVGSGSGNTIYF.

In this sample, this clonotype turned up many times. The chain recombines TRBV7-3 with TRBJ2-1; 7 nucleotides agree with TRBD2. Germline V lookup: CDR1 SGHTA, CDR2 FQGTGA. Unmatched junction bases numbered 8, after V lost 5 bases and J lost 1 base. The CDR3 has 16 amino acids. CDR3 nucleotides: TGTGCCAGCAGCCCCGCGGGAGCCGCATCCTACAATGAGCAGTTCTTC. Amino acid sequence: CASSPAGAASYNEQFF. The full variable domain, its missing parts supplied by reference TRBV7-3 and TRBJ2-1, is GAGVSQTPSNKVTEKGKYVELRCDPISGHTALYWYRQSLGQGPEFLIYFQGTGAADDSGLPNDRFFAVRPEGSVSTLKIQRTERGDSAVYLCASSPAGAASYNEQFFGPGTRLTVL.

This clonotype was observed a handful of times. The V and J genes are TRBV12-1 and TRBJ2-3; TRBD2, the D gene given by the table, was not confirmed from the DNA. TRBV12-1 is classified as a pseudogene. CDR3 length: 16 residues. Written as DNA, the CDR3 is TGTGCCAGCAGCTTCAAGCGGGGGGGGAGCACAGATACGCAGTATTTT. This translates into CASSFKRGGSTDTQYF.

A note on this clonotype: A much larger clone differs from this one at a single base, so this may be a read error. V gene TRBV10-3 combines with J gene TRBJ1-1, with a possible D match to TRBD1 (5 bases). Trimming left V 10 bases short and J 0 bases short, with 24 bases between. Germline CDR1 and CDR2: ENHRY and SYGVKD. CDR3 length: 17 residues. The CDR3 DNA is TGTGCCACCAGCCAGGCGGGACCCTCGTCACTGAACACTGAAGCTTTCTTT. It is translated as CATSQAGPSSLNTEAFF.

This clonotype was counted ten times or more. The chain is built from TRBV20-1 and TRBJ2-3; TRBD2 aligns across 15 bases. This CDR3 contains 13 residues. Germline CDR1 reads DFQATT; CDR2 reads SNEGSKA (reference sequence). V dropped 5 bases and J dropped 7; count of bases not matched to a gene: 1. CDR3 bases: TGCAGTGCTGGGACTAGCGGGGGGAATACGCAGTATTTT. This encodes CSAGTSGGNTQYF.

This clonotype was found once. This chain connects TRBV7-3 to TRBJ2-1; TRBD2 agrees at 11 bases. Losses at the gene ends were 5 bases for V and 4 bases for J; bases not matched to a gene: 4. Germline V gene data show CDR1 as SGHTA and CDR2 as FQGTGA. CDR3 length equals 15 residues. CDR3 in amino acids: CASSVSGGGYNEQFF. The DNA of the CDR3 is TGTGCCAGCAGCGTTAGCGGGGGGGGTTACAATGAGCAGTTCTTC.

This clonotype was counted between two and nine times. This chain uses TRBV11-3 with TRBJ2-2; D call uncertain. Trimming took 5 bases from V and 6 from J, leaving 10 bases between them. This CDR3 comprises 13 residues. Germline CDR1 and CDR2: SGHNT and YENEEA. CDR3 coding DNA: TGTGCCAGCAGCCCAGATGGTCCCGGGGAGCTGTTTTTT. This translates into CASSPDGPGELFF.

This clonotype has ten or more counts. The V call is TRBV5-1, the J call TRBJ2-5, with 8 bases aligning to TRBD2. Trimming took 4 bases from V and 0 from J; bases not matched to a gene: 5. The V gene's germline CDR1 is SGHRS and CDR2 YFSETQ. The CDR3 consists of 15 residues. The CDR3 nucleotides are TGCGCCAGCAGCCGAACAGCGGGGGACCAAGAGACCCAGTACTTC. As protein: CASSRTAGDQETQYF.

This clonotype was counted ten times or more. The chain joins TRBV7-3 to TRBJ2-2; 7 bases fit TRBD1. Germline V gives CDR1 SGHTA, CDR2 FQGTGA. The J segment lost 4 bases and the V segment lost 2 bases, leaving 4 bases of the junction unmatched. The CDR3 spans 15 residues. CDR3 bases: TGTGCCAGCAGCTTAGTTAGGGGGCCCACCGGGGAGCTGTTTTTT. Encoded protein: CASSLVRGPTGELFF.

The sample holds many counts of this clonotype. CDR3 in DNA: TGCAGTGCTAGAGATGGTGCCAACTATGGCTACACCTTC. It translates to CSARDGANYGYTF. V is TRBV20-1 and J is TRBJ1-2; D unclear. CDR3 length: 13 amino acids. V was trimmed by 0 bases and J by 2 bases, leaving 7 bases between them. Looked up from germline, CDR1 is DFQATT and CDR2 is SNEGSKA (reference sequence).

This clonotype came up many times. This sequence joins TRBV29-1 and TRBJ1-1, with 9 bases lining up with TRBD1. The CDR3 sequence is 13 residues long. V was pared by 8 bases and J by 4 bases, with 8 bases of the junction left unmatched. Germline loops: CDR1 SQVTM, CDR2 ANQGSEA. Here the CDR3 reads CSSDRGGGTEAFF. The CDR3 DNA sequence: TGCAGCTCGGACAGGGGAGGAGGCACTGAAGCTTTCTTT. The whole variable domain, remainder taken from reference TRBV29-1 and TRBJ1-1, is SAVISQKPSRDICQRGTSLTIQCQVDSQVTMMFWYRQQPGQSLTLIATANQGSEATYESGFVIDKFPISRPNLTFSTLTVSNMSPEDSSIYLCSSDRGGGTEAFFGQGTRLTVV.

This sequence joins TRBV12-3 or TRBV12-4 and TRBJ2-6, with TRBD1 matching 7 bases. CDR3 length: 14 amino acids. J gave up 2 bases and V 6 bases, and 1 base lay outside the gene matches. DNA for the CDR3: TGTGCCAGCAGAGGGGGCGCTGGGGCCAACGTCCTGACTTTC. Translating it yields CASRGGAGANVLTF.

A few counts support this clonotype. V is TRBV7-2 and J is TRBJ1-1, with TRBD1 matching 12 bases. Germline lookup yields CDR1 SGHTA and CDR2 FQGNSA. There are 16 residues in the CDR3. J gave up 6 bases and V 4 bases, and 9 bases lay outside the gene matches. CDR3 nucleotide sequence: TGTGCCAGCAGCTCCACCGGGACAGGGGGCAAGGCTGAAGCTTTCTTT. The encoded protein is CASSSTGTGGKAEAFF.

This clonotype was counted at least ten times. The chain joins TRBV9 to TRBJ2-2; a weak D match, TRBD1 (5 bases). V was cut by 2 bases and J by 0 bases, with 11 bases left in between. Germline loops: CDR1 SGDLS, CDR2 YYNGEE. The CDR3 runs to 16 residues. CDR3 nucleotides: TGTGCCAGCAGCGTCTTGACGGACACGAACACCGGGGAGCTGTTTTTT. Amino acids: CASSVLTDTNTGELFF.

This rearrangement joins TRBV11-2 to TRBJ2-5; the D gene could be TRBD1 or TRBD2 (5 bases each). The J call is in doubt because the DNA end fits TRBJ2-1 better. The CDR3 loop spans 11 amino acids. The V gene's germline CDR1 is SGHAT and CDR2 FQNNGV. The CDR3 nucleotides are TGTGCCAGCAGCTTAGGAGGGGACCAGTTCTTC. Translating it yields CASSLGGDQFF.

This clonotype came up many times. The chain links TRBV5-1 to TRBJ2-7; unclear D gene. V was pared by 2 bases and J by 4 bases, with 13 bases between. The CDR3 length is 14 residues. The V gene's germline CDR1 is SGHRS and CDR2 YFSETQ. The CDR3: CASSLTLTDYEQYF. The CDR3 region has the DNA TGCGCCAGCAGCTTAACCCTGACGGATTACGAGCAGTACTTC. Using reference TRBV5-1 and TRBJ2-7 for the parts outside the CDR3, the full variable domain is KAGVTQTPRYLIKTRGQQVTLSCSPISGHRSVSWYQQTPGQGLQFLFEYFSETQRNKGNFPGRFSGRQFSNSRSEMNVSTLELGDSALYLCASSLTLTDYEQYFGPGTRLTVT.

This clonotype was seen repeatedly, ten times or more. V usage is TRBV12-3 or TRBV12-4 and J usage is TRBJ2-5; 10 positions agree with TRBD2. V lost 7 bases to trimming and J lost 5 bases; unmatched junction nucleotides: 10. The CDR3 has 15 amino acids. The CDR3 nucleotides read TGTGCCAGCACCCCTACTAGCGGGGCACGGGAGACCCAGTACTTC. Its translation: CASTPTSGARETQYF.

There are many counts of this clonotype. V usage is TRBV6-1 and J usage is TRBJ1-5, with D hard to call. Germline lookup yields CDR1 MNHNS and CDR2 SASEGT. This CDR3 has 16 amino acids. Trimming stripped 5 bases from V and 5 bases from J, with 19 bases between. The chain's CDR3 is CASSLGRPRHDQPQHF. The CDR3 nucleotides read TGTGCCAGCAGTCTAGGGCGGCCCCGACATGATCAGCCCCAGCATTTT.

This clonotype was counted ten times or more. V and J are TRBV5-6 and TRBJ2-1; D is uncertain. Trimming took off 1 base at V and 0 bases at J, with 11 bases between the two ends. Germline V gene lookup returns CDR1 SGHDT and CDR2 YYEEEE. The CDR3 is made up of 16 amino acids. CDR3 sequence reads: CASSLLPGNSYNEQFF. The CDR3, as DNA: TGTGCCAGCAGCTTGCTCCCAGGAAACTCCTACAATGAGCAGTTCTTC.

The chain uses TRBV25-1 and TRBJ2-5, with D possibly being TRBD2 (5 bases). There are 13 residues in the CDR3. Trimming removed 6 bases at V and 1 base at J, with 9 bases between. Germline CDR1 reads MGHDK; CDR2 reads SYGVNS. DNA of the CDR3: TGTGCCAGCAGAGGAGCGGCCCAAGAGACCCAGTACTTC. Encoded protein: CASRGAAQETQYF.

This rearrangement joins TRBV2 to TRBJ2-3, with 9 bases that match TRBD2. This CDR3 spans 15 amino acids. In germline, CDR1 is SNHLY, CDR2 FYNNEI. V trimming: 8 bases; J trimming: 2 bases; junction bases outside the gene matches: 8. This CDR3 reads CASRRGTSNTDTQYF. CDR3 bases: TGTGCCAGCCGTCGGGGGACTAGCAACACAGATACGCAGTATTTT.